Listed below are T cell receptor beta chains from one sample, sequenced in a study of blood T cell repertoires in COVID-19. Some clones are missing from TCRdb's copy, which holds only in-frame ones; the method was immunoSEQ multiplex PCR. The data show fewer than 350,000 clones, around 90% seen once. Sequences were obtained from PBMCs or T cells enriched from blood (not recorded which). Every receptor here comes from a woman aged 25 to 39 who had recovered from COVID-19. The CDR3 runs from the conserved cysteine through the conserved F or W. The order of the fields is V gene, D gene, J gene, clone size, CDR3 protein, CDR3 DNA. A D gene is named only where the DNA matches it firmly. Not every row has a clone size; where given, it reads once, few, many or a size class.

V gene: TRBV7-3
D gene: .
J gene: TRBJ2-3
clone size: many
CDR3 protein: CASSSAGADTQYF
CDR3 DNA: TGTGCCAGCAGCTCCGCCGGAGCAGATACGCAGTATTTT

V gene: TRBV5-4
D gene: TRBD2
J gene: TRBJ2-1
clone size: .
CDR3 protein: CASGRAGEQFF
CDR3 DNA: TGTGCTAGCGGGAGGGCCGGGGAGCAGTTCTTC

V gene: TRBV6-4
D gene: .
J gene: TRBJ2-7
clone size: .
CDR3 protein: CASSETASSYEQYF
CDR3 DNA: TGTGCCAGCAGTGAGACAGCAAGCTCCTACGAGCAGTACTTC

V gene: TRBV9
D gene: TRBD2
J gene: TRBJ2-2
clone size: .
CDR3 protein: CASSVRFGTTSPGTGELFF
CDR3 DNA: TGTGCCAGCAGCGTCCGATTCGGGACTACCTCCCCGGGGACCGGGGAGCTGTTTTTT

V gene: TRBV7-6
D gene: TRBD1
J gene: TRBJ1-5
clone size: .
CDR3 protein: CASSQDRGRNQPQHF
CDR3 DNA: TGTGCCAGCAGCCAGGACAGGGGGCGGAATCAGCCCCAGCATTTT

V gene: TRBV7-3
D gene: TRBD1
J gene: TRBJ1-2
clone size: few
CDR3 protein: CASSLGTGARYTF
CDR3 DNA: TGTGCCAGCAGCTTGGGCACAGGGGCGCGCTACACCTTC

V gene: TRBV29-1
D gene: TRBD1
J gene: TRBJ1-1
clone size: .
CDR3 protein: CSVSLGTGLSFAEAFF
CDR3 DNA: TGCAGCGTTAGTCTAGGGACAGGCCTTTCTTTCGCTGAAGCTTTCTTT

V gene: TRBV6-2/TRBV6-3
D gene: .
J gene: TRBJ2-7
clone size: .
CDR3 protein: CASSYSGATYEQYF
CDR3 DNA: TGTGCCAGCAGTTACTCGGGAGCTACCTACGAGCAGTACTTC

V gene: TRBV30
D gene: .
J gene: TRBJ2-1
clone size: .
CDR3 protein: CAWSTAGQPLYNEQFF
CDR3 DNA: TGTGCCTGGAGTACGGCAGGACAACCACTCTACAATGAGCAGTTCTTC

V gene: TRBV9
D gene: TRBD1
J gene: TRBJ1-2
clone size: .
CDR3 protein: CASSVGGQGYGYTF
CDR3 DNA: TGTGCCAGCAGCGTAGGGGGACAGGGCTATGGCTACACCTTC

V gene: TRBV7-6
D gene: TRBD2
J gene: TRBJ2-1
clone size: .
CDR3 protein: CASSPIAGGRNEQFF
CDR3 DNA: TGTGCCAGCAGCCCCATAGCGGGGGGGCGGAATGAGCAGTTCTTC

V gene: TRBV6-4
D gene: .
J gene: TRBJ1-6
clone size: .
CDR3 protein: CASSQTGRNSPLHF
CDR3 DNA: TGTGCCAGTAGCCAAACAGGTCGTAATTCACCCCTCCACTTT

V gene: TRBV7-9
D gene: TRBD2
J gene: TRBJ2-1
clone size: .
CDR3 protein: CASSPFGVPAGGYNEQFF
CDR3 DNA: TGTGCCAGCAGCCCCTTTGGGGTACCGGCGGGGGGTTACAATGAGCAGTTCTTC